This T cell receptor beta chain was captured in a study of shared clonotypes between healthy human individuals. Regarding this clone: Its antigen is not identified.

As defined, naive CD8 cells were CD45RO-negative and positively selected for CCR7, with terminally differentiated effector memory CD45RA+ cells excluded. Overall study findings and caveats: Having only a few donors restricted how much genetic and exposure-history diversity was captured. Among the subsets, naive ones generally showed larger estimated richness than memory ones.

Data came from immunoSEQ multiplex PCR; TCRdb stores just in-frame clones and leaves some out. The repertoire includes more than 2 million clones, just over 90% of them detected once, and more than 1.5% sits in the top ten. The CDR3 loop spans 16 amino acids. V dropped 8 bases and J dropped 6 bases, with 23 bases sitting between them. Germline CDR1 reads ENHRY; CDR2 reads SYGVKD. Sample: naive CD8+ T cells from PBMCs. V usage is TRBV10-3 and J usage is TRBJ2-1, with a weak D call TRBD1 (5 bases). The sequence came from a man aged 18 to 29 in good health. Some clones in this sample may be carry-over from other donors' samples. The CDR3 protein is CAIGAQARLDSNEQFF. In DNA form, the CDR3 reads TGTGCCATCGGAGCCCAGGCCCGTCTTGACAGCAATGAGCAGTTCTTC.